This passage covers 21 T cell receptor beta chains from one sample sequenced in a study of CD4 T cells in relation to SARS-CoV-2 and coronaviruses. For these receptors, no antigen is known. The method was immunoSEQ multiplex PCR; TCRdb's version includes in-frame clones alone and lacks a portion of them. This table holds approximately 41,000 clones, 77% found once. Material for sequencing was memory CD4+ T cells from PBMCs, cultured in vitro. These receptors came from an adult with COVID-19.

This chain links TRBV7-3 with TRBJ2-2; 9 bases agree with TRBD2. CDR1 and CDR2 from the germline V gene are SGHTA and FQGTGA. The CDR3 is 16 amino acids. The J segment lost 6 bases and the V segment lost 3 bases, leaving 8 bases of the junction unmatched. DNA of the CDR3: TGTGCCAGCAGCTTGGTAGCGGGAGCGGTAGCCGGGGAGCTGTTTTTT. This encodes CASSLVAGAVAGELFF.

This clone occurred a few times. This chain connects TRBV6-4 to TRBJ1-1, with no clear D. The CDR3 loop spans 13 amino acids. CDR1 is MRHNA and CDR2 is SNTAGT in the germline V gene. The V end lost 4 bases, the J end lost 2 bases, and 8 bases lay between the germline ends. CDR3 sequence (DNA): TGTGCCAGCAGTGTTCGCACCAACACTGAAGCTTTCTTT. Translation: CASSVRTNTEAFF.

This chain connects TRBV16 to TRBJ1-5, with TRBD1 as a possible D gene (5 bases). V shed 3 bases and J shed 7 bases, with 10 bases lying between them. The CDR3 is 13 residues long. Looked up from germline, CDR1 is KGHSY and CDR2 is FQNENV. CDR3 DNA sequence: TGTGCCAGCAGCCAGGGACCAACCCAGCCCCAGCATTTT. Amino acid sequence: CASSQGPTQPQHF.

This clone was detected only a few times. The V call is TRBV9, the J call TRBJ2-3; D is perhaps TRBD2 (5 bases). This CDR3 has 13 amino acids. Per the germline V gene, CDR1 is SGDLS and CDR2 is YYNGEE. Trimming took off 0 bases at V and 5 bases at J, with 7 bases between the two ends. For the CDR3, the DNA is TGTGCCAGCAGCGTAGATCGGGGAGATACGCAGTATTTT. It encodes CASSVDRGDTQYF. The variable domain in full, completed from reference TRBV9 and TRBJ2-3, reads DSGVTQTPKHLITATGQRVTLRCSPRSGDLSVYWYQQSLDQGLQFLIQYYNGEERAKGNILERFSAQQFPDLHSELNLSSLELGDSALYFCASSVDRGDTQYFGPGTRLTVL.

This chain joins TRBV19 and TRBJ1-5; 7 nucleotides match TRBD1. The CDR3 contains 16 residues. From germline, CDR1 is LNHDA and CDR2 SQIVND (reference sequence). The J segment lost 5 bases and the V segment lost 7 bases, leaving 14 bases of the junction unmatched. The CDR3 nucleotides are TGTGCCAGTACCTCGACAGGGTACGGACGGCATCAGCCCCAGCATTTT. Amino acids: CASTSTGYGRHQPQHF.

This clone has just a few counts. The CDR3 coding sequence is TGTGCCAGCAGCTTAGCGGTCAGCCACAATGAGCAGTTCTTC. It codes for CASSLAVSHNEQFF. The chain uses TRBV7-8 and TRBJ2-1, with D uncertain. This CDR3 is built from 14 residues. The V gene lost 0 bases and the J gene lost 5 bases, with 8 bases spanning the gap. Germline CDR1 SGHVS, CDR2 FQNEAQ.

The chain employs TRBV6-2 or TRBV6-3 and TRBJ1-6; D uncertain. Trimming left V 5 bases short and J 8 bases short, with 13 bases between. The CDR3 loop spans 14 amino acids. Per the germline V gene, CDR1 is MNHEY and CDR2 is SVGEGT. The CDR3 reads CASSTPLTDSPLHF. DNA for the CDR3: TGTGCCAGCAGTACCCCTTTGACGGATTCACCCCTCCACTTT.

V and J are TRBV2 and TRBJ2-4; D is ambiguous. This CDR3 is 18 amino acids long. Germline values: CDR1 SNHLY, CDR2 FYNNEI. V was clipped by 6 bases and J by 0 bases, with 21 bases between them. CDR3 in amino acids: CASRANLQRQLAKNIQYF. The CDR3 nucleotides read TGTGCCAGCAGGGCTAACCTACAGAGACAACTAGCCAAAAACATTCAGTACTTC. Supplemented by reference TRBV2 and TRBJ2-4, the full variable domain reads EPEVTQTPSHQVTQMGQEVILRCVPISNHLYFYWYRQILGQKVEFLVSFYNNEISEKSEIFDDQFSVERPDGSNFTLKIRSTKLEDSAMYFCASRANLQRQLAKNIQYFGAGTRLSVL.

This clone was counted once. The chain couples TRBV5-4 to TRBJ2-1; 8 positions agree with TRBD2. The CDR3 has 15 residues. The V gene end was trimmed by 0 bases and the J gene end by 3 bases; junction bases not matched to a gene: 2. In germline, CDR1 is SGHNT, CDR2 YYREEE (reference sequence). This chain's CDR3 is CASSLGAGDYNEQFF. Written as DNA, the CDR3 is TGTGCCAGCAGCTTGGGAGCGGGAGACTACAATGAGCAGTTCTTC.

This clone was picked up one time. The CDR3 DNA reads TGTGCCAGCAAACAGTCCCTAGCGGGAGGGGACCAGTACTTC. Translated, it gives CASKQSLAGGDQYF. This sequence joins TRBV14 and TRBJ2-7, with 12 bases aligning to TRBD2. With V trimmed by 7 bases and J by 10 bases, 11 bases remained unmatched. Germline lookup yields CDR1 SGHDN and CDR2 FVKESK. The CDR3 runs to 14 residues.

The count of this clone is one. This rearrangement joins TRBV19 to TRBJ2-7; D perhaps matches TRBD1 (6 bases). V was clipped by 4 bases and J by 0 bases, with 10 bases between them. Germline V gives CDR1 LNHDA, CDR2 SQIVND (reference sequence). This CDR3 is 14 amino acids long. CDR3 loop: CASSRGQSSYEQYF. CDR3 DNA sequence: TGTGCCAGTAGTAGAGGACAGAGCTCCTACGAGCAGTACTTC.

Here the CDR3 DNA reads TGTGCCAGCAGCATACTGACAGGCGCCTACAATGAGCAGTTCTTC. Amino acids: CASSILTGAYNEQFF. The chain is built from TRBV7-9 and TRBJ2-1; D perhaps matches TRBD1 (6 bases). The CDR3 length is 15 residues. Trimming removed 5 bases from V and 2 bases from J, with 13 bases in between. The germline V gene encodes CDR1 SEHNR and CDR2 FQNEAQ (reference sequence).

V is TRBV28 and J is TRBJ1-6, with TRBD1 identical over 9 bases. The CDR3 spans 15 residues. Trimming took 5 bases from V and 9 from J; bases not matched to a gene: 8. Germline CDR1 reads MDHEN; CDR2 reads SYDVKM. In DNA form, the CDR3 reads TGTGCCAGCAGTACGTCCCGGACAGGGGTTTCACCCCTCCACTTT. Translating gives CASSTSRTGVSPLHF.

The chain combines TRBV18 with TRBJ2-7, with D tentatively TRBD2 (6 bases). Germline CDR1 KGHSH, CDR2 LQKENI. Trimming took 2 bases from V and 0 from J, leaving 11 bases between them. The CDR3 has 15 amino acids. CDR3 nucleotide sequence: TGTGCCAGCTCACCAGGAGGGACGAACTCCTACGAGCAGTACTTC. Protein: CASSPGGTNSYEQYF.

This sequence joins TRBV28 and TRBJ2-3; 8 positions match TRBD1. The CDR3 runs to 15 residues. V was pared by 5 bases and J by 0 bases, with 4 bases of the junction left unmatched. Germline loops: CDR1 MDHEN, CDR2 SYDVKM. The chain's CDR3 is CASSPTGDSTDTQYF. CDR3 in DNA: TGTGCCAGCAGTCCGACAGGGGATAGCACAGATACGCAGTATTTT.

Written as DNA, the CDR3 is TGTGCCAGCAGCTCGCGGACTAGCGGGAGCTACAATGAGCAGTTCTTC. It translates to CASSSRTSGSYNEQFF. The chain carries TRBV11-3 and TRBJ2-1; the match to TRBD2 covers 13 bases. This CDR3 contains 16 residues. With 4 bases clipped from V and 3 bases from J, the junction kept 3 bases outside the gene matches. The germline CDR1 and CDR2 sequences are SGHNT and YENEEA. Combining the CDR3 with reference TRBV11-3 and TRBJ2-1 gives the whole variable domain EAGVVQSPRYKIIEKKQPVAFWCNPISGHNTLYWYLQNLGQGPELLIRYENEEAVDDSQLPKDRFSAERLKGVDSTLKIQPAELGDSAVYLCASSSRTSGSYNEQFFGPGTRLTVL.

The V gene is TRBV5-8, the J gene TRBJ1-5, with D unresolved. Deletions cut 0 bases from V and 7 bases from J, with 11 bases between. Germline CDR1 is SGHTS and CDR2 is YDEGEE. The length of the CDR3 is 14 residues. The CDR3 region is CASSLDSVEQPQHF. The CDR3 DNA reads as TGTGCCAGCAGCTTGGACTCGGTGGAGCAGCCCCAGCATTTT.

The V gene is TRBV6-5, the J gene TRBJ2-4; 14 bases line up with TRBD2. The CDR3 spans 14 residues. The J segment lost 6 bases and the V segment lost 6 bases, leaving 1 base of the junction unmatched. Germline lookup yields CDR1 MNHEY and CDR2 SVGAGI. CDR3 nucleotide sequence: TGTGCCAGCAGGGGGACTAGCGGGGGAAACATTCAGTACTTC. It codes for CASRGTSGGNIQYF.

The rearrangement joins TRBV9 to TRBJ2-1, with 14 bases lining up with TRBD2. The ends lost 0 bases at V and 3 bases at J; junction bases unmatched: 8. CDR3 length: 19 residues. Germline V gene data show CDR1 as SGDLS and CDR2 as YYNGEE. This chain's CDR3 is CASSVGGLAGGPIYNEQFF. DNA of the CDR3: TGTGCCAGCAGCGTAGGAGGACTAGCGGGAGGACCCATCTACAATGAGCAGTTCTTC.

The CDR3 DNA reads as TGTGCCAGCAGTCGGGGGTTGGTCTCGGGGCCAGAGACCCAGTACTTC. Amino acid sequence: CASSRGLVSGPETQYF. This chain connects TRBV6-2 or TRBV6-3 to TRBJ2-5; perhaps TRBD2 as D (6 bases). This CDR3 comprises 16 residues. The germline V gene encodes CDR1 MNHEY and CDR2 SVGEGT. Trimming cost V 5 bases and J 4 bases, with 20 bases left between them.

This chain uses TRBV5-1 with TRBJ2-1, with D possibly being TRBD1 or TRBD2 (5 bases each). Germline CDR1 reads SGHRS; CDR2 reads YFSETQ. V was shortened by 3 bases and J by 0 bases, with 13 bases between the two germline ends. The CDR3 is 16 amino acids. CDR3 bases: TGCGCCAGCAGCTCCGGGACCTTGAGCTCCTACAATGAGCAGTTCTTC. As protein: CASSSGTLSSYNEQFF.